One sample yielded the 3 T cell receptor beta chains listed below, sequenced in a study of response to subunit inactivated influenza vaccine. TCRdb re-called the RT-PCR reads through MiXCR, storing one row per CDR3 protein. The data show hundreds of thousands of distinct CDR3 sequences, around 16% seen once. The source was PBMCs from blood, collected less than 13 days after vaccination. Receptors were obtained from a man aged 50-59 years who received an inactivated influenza vaccine.

This clonotype was recorded at least ten times. This chain links TRBV12-3 or TRBV12-4 with TRBJ2-7; D gene unclear. This CDR3 has 15 residues. V was trimmed by 1 base and J by 3 bases, leaving 13 bases between them. CDR3 sequence (DNA): TGTGCCAGCAGTTTAGGGGCCGTTGAGATCTACGAGCAGTACTTC. Its protein is CASSLGAVEIYEQYF.

This clonotype was seen more than once but under ten times. The genes are TRBV29-1 and TRBJ2-7; 9 nucleotides agree with TRBD2. J gave up 7 bases and V 4 bases, and 14 bases lay outside the gene matches. In germline, CDR1 is SQVTM, CDR2 ANQGSEA. The CDR3 has 15 amino acids. The CDR3 is CSVGRGVAGVGEQYF. CDR3 DNA sequence: TGCAGCGTTGGAAGGGGAGTAGCGGGAGTTGGTGAGCAGTACTTC.

This clonotype was counted a few times. The gene calls are TRBV18 and TRBJ1-4; D is uncertain. CDR1 is KGHSH, CDR2 LQKENI, per germline. Trimming stripped 4 bases from V and 5 bases from J, with 8 bases between. The CDR3 has 13 residues. The CDR3 coding sequence is TGTGCCAGCTCACGCGCCCAGAATGAAAAACTGTTTTTT. Protein product: CASSRAQNEKLFF.